Listed below are T cell receptor beta chains from one sample, sequenced in a study of CXCR3-negative and CXCR3-positive naive CD8 T cells. TCRdb reprocessed the 5' RACE reads, keeping one entry per CDR3 protein, no DNA. The sample has 130,000 to 150,000 distinct CDR3 sequences. The material sequenced was naive CXCR3+ CD8+ T cells from blood. All receptors come from a human donor in good health. Some clones in this sample may be carry-over from other donors' samples. Both conserved end residues are part of each CDR3.

J | V | CDR3
TRBJ2-5 | TRBV5-6 | CASSLLLVMGSEETQYF
TRBJ2-1 | TRBV9 | CASSYGTPNEQFF
TRBJ1-1 | TRBV11-1 | CASSLSVGSHWDTEAFF
TRBJ1-1 | TRBV10-3 | CAISDYDGNTEAFF
TRBJ2-5 | TRBV3-1 | CASSQVGSGTPGETQYF
TRBJ2-2 | TRBV5-1 | CASSQFMNTGELFF
TRBJ1-1 | TRBV7-9 | CASSSIGTGVTEAFF
TRBJ1-2 | TRBV7-2 | CASSLAGNYGYTF
TRBJ2-1 | TRBV29-1 | CSVEPRSSYNEQFF
TRBJ2-1 | TRBV5-6 | CASSLGGGGLNEQFF
TRBJ2-5 | TRBV7-3 | CASSPGTSGSFQETQYF
TRBJ2-1 | TRBV7-9 | CASNPGQVGSEQFF
TRBJ1-1 | TRBV29-1 | CSVEGREFGAAFF
TRBJ1-1 | TRBV9 | CASSPRGEGRNTEAFF
TRBJ2-1 | TRBV5-1 | CASSHGRTATYNEQFF
TRBJ2-7 | TRBV28 | CASSRRLVGEQYF
TRBJ2-3 | TRBV6-2/TRBV6-3 | CASSYSVGPGGTDTQYF
TRBJ2-3 | TRBV7-2 | CASLFTDTQYF
TRBJ1-2 | TRBV4-2 | CASSQDLRGSNYGYTF
TRBJ1-1 | TRBV27 | CASSQGARPGNTEAFF
TRBJ2-5 | TRBV7-2 | CASSLVGLEEETQYF
TRBJ2-7 | TRBV6-1 | CASSEARLSYEQYF
TRBJ2-7 | TRBV12-3/TRBV12-4 | CASSLGSGRSPEQYF
TRBJ2-2 | TRBV10-3 | CAISESKTGELFF
TRBJ2-1 | TRBV7-9 | CASSPLGGLVDEQFF
TRBJ2-3 | TRBV6-1 | CASRGGTAGDTQYF
TRBJ1-1 | TRBV5-5 | CASSSYSTEAFF
TRBJ2-1 | TRBV7-9 | CASSSPGQGTSGGSYNEQFF
TRBJ2-7 | TRBV7-9 | CASSLVHGGYEQYF
TRBJ2-7 | TRBV7-6 | CASSLGDRIYEQYF
TRBJ2-7 | TRBV6-9 | CASSYGQGLATYEQYF
TRBJ1-2 | TRBV5-1 | CASSFGTGDGYTF
TRBJ2-7 | TRBV11-3 | CASSLGFGVPYEQYF
TRBJ2-1 | TRBV12-3/TRBV12-4 | CASSEQGIINEQFF
TRBJ1-6 | TRBV12-3/TRBV12-4 | CASSPVGSSYNSPLHF
TRBJ2-1 | TRBV11-3 | CASSFSGGDEQFF
TRBJ1-2 | TRBV20-1 | CSARDSREPNYGYTF
TRBJ2-3 | TRBV7-2 | CASSLPQGQITDTQYF
TRBJ2-7 | TRBV28 | CASTERGGGTYEQYF
TRBJ2-2 | TRBV29-1 | CSVPGGAGGPSGELFF
TRBJ2-7 | TRBV5-6 | CASSFRQAGSYEQYF
TRBJ2-1 | TRBV29-1 | CSVEIAGTYNEQFF